This T cell receptor beta chain was recovered during a study of tumor-infiltrating lymphocytes in primary liver carcinoma. CDR1 and CDR2 from the germline V gene are SGHAT and FQNNGV. This CDR3 region has 13 residues. Bulk tissue was left unsorted, and RNA and DNA were co-extracted from 20-30 mg of it. Findings and limits, study-wide: Among the pair types, tumor region pairs showed more overlap than tumor-adjacent and tumor-blood pairs.

TCR beta cDNA was made from approximately 540 ng total RNA with a constant-region primer. What produced the TCR beta libraries was three nested multiplex PCR rounds using slightly modified ARM-PCR. Researchers ran the first two PCR rounds for ten to eleven cycles each with TRBV1-TRBV30 forward primers and a C-beta reverse primer. TCRdb reanalysed the multiplex PCR reads using MiXCR and keeps one entry per CDR3 protein. The profile shows 84,000 or so distinct CDR3 sequences, around 70% of them singletons. As regards this clonotype: Its antigen is still unknown. Sequence at one end of the junction differs from germline and may be a read error.

The chain couples TRBV11-2 to TRBJ1-3; maybe TRBD1 (5 bases). The sample comprised liver tumor tissue from sampling region 1. As to subset: tumor region T1, superior pole. The receptor was isolated from a man between 35 and 55 years old with primary liver carcinoma and hepatitis B virus infection. The CDR3 sequence: CDSAQGAGNTIYF. The CDR3 coding sequence is TGTGACTCAGCGCAGGGAGCTGGAAACACTATATATTTT. Supplemented by reference TRBV11-2 and TRBJ1-3, the full variable domain reads EAGVAQSPRYKIIEKRQSVAFWCNPISGHATLYWYQQILGQGPKLLIQFQNNGVVDDSQLPKDRFSAERLKGVDSTLKIQPAKLEDSAVYLCDSAQGAGNTIYFGEGSWLTVV.